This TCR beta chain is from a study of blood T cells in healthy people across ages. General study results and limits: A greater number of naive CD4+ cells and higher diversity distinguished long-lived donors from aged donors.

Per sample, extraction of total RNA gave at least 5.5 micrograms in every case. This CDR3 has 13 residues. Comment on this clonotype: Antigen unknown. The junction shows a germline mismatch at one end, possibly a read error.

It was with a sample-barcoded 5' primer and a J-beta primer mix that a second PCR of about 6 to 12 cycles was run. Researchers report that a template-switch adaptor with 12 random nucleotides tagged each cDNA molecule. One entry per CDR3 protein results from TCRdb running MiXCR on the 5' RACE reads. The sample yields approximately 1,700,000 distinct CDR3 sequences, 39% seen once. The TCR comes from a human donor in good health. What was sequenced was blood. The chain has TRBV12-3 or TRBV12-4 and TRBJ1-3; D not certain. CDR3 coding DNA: TGTGCCAGCACCCTGACCGCTGGAAACGCCATATATTTT. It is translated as CASTLTAGNAIYF.